A selection of T cell receptor beta chains follows, all from one sample in a study of T cell responses to AZD1222 COVID-19 vaccine. The data were produced by immunoSEQ multiplex PCR, yet TCRdb's version contains in-frame clones alone and is incomplete. This table has about 140,000 clones, roughly 90% appearing once. Sequenced material: peripheral blood, taken on day 0 of AZD1222 vaccination. These receptors originate from an adult in good health. The CDR3 runs from the conserved cysteine through the conserved F or W. A D gene is named only where the DNA matches it firmly. Not every row has a clone size; where given, it reads once, few, many or a size class.

TGCGCCAGCAGCTTGGGGCCCAGGGGGCGCAGCTATGGCTACACCTTC,CASSLGPRGRSYGYTF,TRBV5-1,TRBD1,-,TRBJ1-2
TGTGCCAGTAAAGGGGGCTTATGGACCGGGGAGCTGTTTTTT,CASKGGLWTGELFF,TRBV19,TRBD1,once,TRBJ2-2
TGTGCCAGCAGTTACCGGGACAACTATGGCTACACCTTC,CASSYRDNYGYTF,TRBV6-2/TRBV6-3,-,medium-sized,TRBJ1-2
TGCGCCAGCAGCCAAACCTGGACAGGGGATGGCTACACCTTC,CASSQTWTGDGYTF,TRBV4-3,TRBD1,-,TRBJ1-2
TGTGCCTGGAAGAAAGGGGCTTCTTATAATTCACCCCTCCACTTT,CAWKKGASYNSPLHF,TRBV30,-,-,TRBJ1-6
TGTGCCACCAGCAGAGATCATCAGGAGAGACAGAATCGGTGCTACACCTTC,CATSRDHQERQNRCYTF,TRBV15,-,-,TRBJ1-2
TGTGCCACCAGCAGAGATTCACCAACTGCTCACAGGGCCCTCTATGGCTACACCTTC,CATSRDSPTAHRALYGYTF,TRBV15,-,-,TRBJ1-2
TGTGCCAGCAGCCCCGCCCCCGAGCGGGAGATTGGAGATACGCAGTATTTT,CASSPAPEREIGDTQYF,TRBV7-2,TRBD2,once,TRBJ2-3
TGCAGCGTCCATACAGGGGACACTGAAGCTTTCTTT,CSVHTGDTEAFF,TRBV29-1,TRBD1,few,TRBJ1-1
TGTGCCACCAGCAGAGCCCCGGGACAGGGGAATGAAAAACTGTTTTTT,CATSRAPGQGNEKLFF,TRBV15,TRBD1,-,TRBJ1-4
TGTGCCAGCAGCCCTCCGGGACAGGGGGCCAATCAGCCCCAGCATTTT,CASSPPGQGANQPQHF,TRBV28,TRBD1,-,TRBJ1-5
TGCGCCAGCAGCCGGCCGGGACTAGCGGGGGGGGCAGATACGCAGTATTTT,CASSRPGLAGGADTQYF,TRBV5-1,TRBD2,-,TRBJ2-3
TGTGCCAGCAGTTGGGATGGGGGACGGTATAATTCACCCCTCCACTTT,CASSWDGGRYNSPLHF,TRBV6-5,-,-,TRBJ1-6
TGTGCCACCAGCAGAGGATTTACAGGGAGCAGAAGAGCCTACGAGCAGTACTTC,CATSRGFTGSRRAYEQYF,TRBV15,-,-,TRBJ2-7
TGTGCCAGCAGCCCGCAGGGACAGGTGGTTTGGGGGCCTTTCTTT,CASSPQGQVVWGPFF,TRBV7-9,TRBD1,few,TRBJ1-1